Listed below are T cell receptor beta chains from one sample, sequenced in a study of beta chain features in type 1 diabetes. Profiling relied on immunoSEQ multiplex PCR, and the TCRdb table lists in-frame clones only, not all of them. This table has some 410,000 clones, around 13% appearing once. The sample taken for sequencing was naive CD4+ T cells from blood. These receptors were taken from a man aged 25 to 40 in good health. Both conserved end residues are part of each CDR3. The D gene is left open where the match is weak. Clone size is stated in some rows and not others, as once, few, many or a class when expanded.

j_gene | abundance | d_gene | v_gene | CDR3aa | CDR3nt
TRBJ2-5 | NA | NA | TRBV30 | CAWSPSEETQYF | TGTGCCTGGAGTCCCTCGGAAGAGACCCAGTACTTC
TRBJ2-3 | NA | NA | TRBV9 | CASSVRLTDTQYF | TGTGCCAGCAGCGTACGGCTCACAGATACGCAGTATTTT
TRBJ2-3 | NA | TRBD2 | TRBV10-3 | CAISEGLAGETDTQYF | TGTGCCATCAGTGAGGGACTAGCGGGAGAGACAGATACGCAGTATTTT
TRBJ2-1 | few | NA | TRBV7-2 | CASSIRDRSSYNEQFF | TGTGCCAGCAGCATAAGAGACCGAAGCTCCTACAATGAGCAGTTCTTC
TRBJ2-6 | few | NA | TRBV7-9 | CASSLAWANVLTF | TGTGCCAGCAGCTTAGCCTGGGCCAACGTCCTGACTTTC
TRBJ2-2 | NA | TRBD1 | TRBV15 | CATSARGLGTGELFF | TGTGCCACCAGTGCGAGGGGGCTGGGCACCGGGGAGCTGTTTTTT
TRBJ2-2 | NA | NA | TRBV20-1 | CSASGSGELFF | TGCAGTGCTAGTGGCAGCGGTGAGCTGTTTTTT
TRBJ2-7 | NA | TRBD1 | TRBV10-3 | CAISSGGTYEQYF | TGTGCCATCAGTTCAGGGGGAACCTACGAGCAGTACTTC
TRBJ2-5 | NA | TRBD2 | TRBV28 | CASSLKGFEAGNRETQYF | TGTGCCAGCAGTTTGAAGGGTTTTGAAGCGGGGAACCGGGAGACCCAGTACTTC
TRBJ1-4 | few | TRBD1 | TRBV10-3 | CAIRGDRGNEKLFF | TGTGCCATCAGGGGGGACAGAGGTAATGAAAAACTGTTTTTT
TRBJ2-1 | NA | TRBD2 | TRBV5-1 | CASSLVFAGEGEQFF | TGCGCCAGCAGCTTGGTCTTTGCGGGAGAAGGTGAGCAGTTCTTC
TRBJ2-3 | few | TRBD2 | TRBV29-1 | CSVDPAGRATDTQYF | TGCAGCGTTGACCCAGCGGGGAGAGCCACAGATACGCAGTATTTT
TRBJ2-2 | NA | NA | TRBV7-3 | CASSLPALATGELFF | TGTGCCAGCAGCCTCCCAGCGTTGGCCACCGGGGAGCTGTTTTTT
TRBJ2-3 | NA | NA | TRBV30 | CAWSSLPDTQYF | TGTGCCTGGAGTAGTTTACCAGATACGCAGTATTTT
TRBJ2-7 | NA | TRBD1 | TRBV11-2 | CASSLVPDRRLYEQYF | TGTGCCAGCAGCTTAGTCCCGGACAGGAGACTCTACGAGCAGTACTTC
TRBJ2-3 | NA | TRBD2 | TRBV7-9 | CASSQGLGQDTQYF | TGTGCCAGCAGCCAAGGACTAGGCCAAGATACGCAGTATTTT
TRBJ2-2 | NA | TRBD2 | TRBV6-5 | CASSPSGGGTGELFF | TGTGCCAGCAGCCCAAGCGGGGGAGGAACCGGGGAGCTGTTTTTT
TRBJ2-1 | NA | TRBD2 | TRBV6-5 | CASSSQRGPTSNEQFF | TGTGCCAGCAGTTCCCAGCGGGGGCCCACTTCGAATGAGCAGTTCTTC
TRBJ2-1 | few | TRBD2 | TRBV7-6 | CASSLLAGTYNEQFF | TGTGCCAGCAGCTTACTAGCGGGCACCTACAATGAGCAGTTCTTC
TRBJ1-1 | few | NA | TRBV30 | CAWREVVNTEAFF | TGTGCCTGGAGAGAAGTAGTGAACACTGAAGCTTTCTTT
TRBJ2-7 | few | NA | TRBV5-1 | CASSLAYQRDYEQYF | TGCGCCAGCAGCTTGGCCTATCAGAGGGACTACGAGCAGTACTTC
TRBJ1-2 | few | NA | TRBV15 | CATSRAPQADNYGYTF | TGTGCCACCAGCAGAGCACCGCAGGCAGATAACTATGGCTACACCTTC
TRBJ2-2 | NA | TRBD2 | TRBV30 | CAWRAGGITGELFF | TGTGCCTGGAGGGCGGGAGGCATCACCGGGGAGCTGTTTTTT
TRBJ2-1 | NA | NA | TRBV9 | CASSASQRAMSSYNEQFF | TGTGCCAGCAGCGCCAGCCAGCGGGCCATGAGCTCCTACAATGAGCAGTTCTTC
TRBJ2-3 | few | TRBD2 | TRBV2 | CASTGLAGGTDTQYF | TGTGCCAGCACGGGACTAGCGGGAGGTACAGATACGCAGTATTTT
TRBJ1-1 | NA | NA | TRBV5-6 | CASSLSSRGIRRNTEAFF | TGTGCCAGCAGCCTTTCCTCCAGGGGTATTAGAAGGAACACTGAAGCTTTCTTT
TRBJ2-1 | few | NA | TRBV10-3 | CAISARTGPSSYNEQFF | TGTGCCATCAGTGCCCGGACGGGACCGTCCTCCTACAATGAGCAGTTCTTC
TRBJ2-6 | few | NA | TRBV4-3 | CASSQGQFSGANVLTF | TGCGCCAGCAGCCAAGGACAGTTCTCTGGGGCCAACGTCCTGACTTTC
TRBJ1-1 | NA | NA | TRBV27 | CASTSGLPMNTEAFF | TGTGCCAGCACCTCGGGACTGCCCATGAACACTGAAGCTTTCTTT
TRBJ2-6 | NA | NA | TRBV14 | CASSHLGANVLTF | TGTGCCAGCAGCCATCTGGGGGCCAACGTCCTGACTTTC
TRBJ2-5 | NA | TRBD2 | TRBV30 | CAWSQRLAGEETQYF | TGTGCCTGGAGTCAAAGGCTAGCGGGAGAGGAGACCCAGTACTTC
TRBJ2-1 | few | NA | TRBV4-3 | CASSQGVANNEQFF | TGCGCCAGCAGCCAGGGTGTCGCAAACAATGAGCAGTTCTTC
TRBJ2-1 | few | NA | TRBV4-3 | CASSLATGDTYNEQFF | TGCGCCAGCAGCCTTGCCACCGGGGACACCTACAATGAGCAGTTCTTC
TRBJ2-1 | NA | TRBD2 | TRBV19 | CASSPPGGSYSNEQFF | TGTGCCAGTAGTCCCCCGGGCGGGAGTTATAGTAATGAGCAGTTCTTC
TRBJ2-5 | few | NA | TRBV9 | CASSPAGETQYF | TGTGCCAGCAGTCCAGCGGGAGAGACCCAGTACTTC
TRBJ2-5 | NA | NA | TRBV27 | CASSFHWGSARETQYF | TGTGCCAGCAGTTTTCATTGGGGCAGCGCCAGGGAGACCCAGTACTTC
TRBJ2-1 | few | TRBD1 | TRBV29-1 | CSVEGKDRAFNEQFF | TGCAGCGTTGAAGGGAAGGACAGGGCCTTTAATGAGCAGTTCTTC
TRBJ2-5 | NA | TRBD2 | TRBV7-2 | CASSTSGTAQETQYF | TGTGCCAGCAGCACGAGCGGGACCGCTCAAGAGACCCAGTACTTC
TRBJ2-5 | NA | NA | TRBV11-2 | CASSSHGGRQVEETQYF | TGTGCCAGCAGCTCCCACGGGGGGCGACAAGTTGAAGAGACCCAGTACTTC
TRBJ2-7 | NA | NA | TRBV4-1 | CASSQDLADYEQYF | TGCGCCAGCAGCCAAGATTTGGCAGACTACGAGCAGTACTTC
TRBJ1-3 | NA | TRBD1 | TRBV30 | CAWRADRGGNTIYF | TGTGCCTGGAGGGCGGACAGGGGAGGAAACACCATATATTTT